This T cell receptor (beta chain) was recorded in a study of shared clonotypes between healthy human individuals. Findings of the study overall: Sequencing depth was a factor that was expected to affect clonotype sharing among donors. Sampling covered nothing but blood. Tissue TCR repertoires likely differ from those found in blood. With few donors, the genetic and exposure-history diversity represented was limited.

As regards this clone: Its cognate antigen is unknown.

The V gene lost 0 bases and the J gene lost 8 bases, with 8 bases spanning the gap. The CDR3 length is 14 residues. Germline V CDR1 and CDR2: LGHNA, YNFKEQ. Unsorted PBMCs provided DNA that was sequenced on ten immunoSEQ deep assay plates. Sequenced by immunoSEQ multiplex PCR; TCRdb stores in-frame clones only, minus some. The sample includes about half a million clones, around 74% seen only once; the top ten take around 13%. The clonotype originates from a woman in her forties in good health. Some clones in this sample may be carry-over from other donors' samples. The chain is built from TRBV4-2 and TRBJ1-6; no firm D call. Sequenced sample: PBMCs. The chain's CDR3 is CASSQDMDDSPLHF. Here the CDR3 DNA reads TGTGCCAGCAGCCAAGATATGGATGATTCACCCCTCCACTTT.